The rows below give T cell receptor beta chains drawn from one sample of a study of response to subunit inactivated influenza vaccine. TCRdb itself ran the RT-PCR reads through MiXCR, one entry per CDR3 protein. The sample consists of fewer than 650,000 distinct CDR3 sequences, roughly 13% of them appearing once. The material sequenced was PBMCs from blood, taken more than 35 days after vaccination. These receptors were taken from a man in his fifties who received an inactivated influenza vaccine. CDR3s include the opening cysteine and the closing phenylalanine or tryptophan. Fields, in order: clone size, V gene, D gene, J gene, CDR3 DNA, CDR3 protein. D genes are given only for firm matches. A row's size may be missing; if present it is once, few, many or a size class.

NA	TRBV5-6	NA	TRBJ2-5	TGTGCCAGCAGCTCAACAGGGAGCTGGATCGAGACCCAGTACTTC	CASSSTGSWIETQYF
few	TRBV7-9	NA	TRBJ2-5	TGTGCCGAACCCGCGGAGGGCGAAGAGACCCAGTACTTC	CAEPAEGEETQYF
many	TRBV20-1	NA	TRBJ1-2	TGCAGTGTTGAGAGGTTGGGGGCGCGTGGCTACACCTTC	CSVERLGARGYTF
few	TRBV11-2	TRBD1	TRBJ2-7	TGTGCCAGCAGCTTAAGTAGGGCAGGGGGCTCCAAGGGGTGGAACGAGCAGTACTTC	CASSLSRAGGSKGWNEQYF
many	TRBV6-1	NA	TRBJ2-3	TGTGCCAGCAGCCGACGAGGGAGGACAGATACGCAGTATTTT	CASSRRGRTDTQYF
NA	TRBV9	NA	TRBJ2-1	TGTGCCAGCAGCGTAGACACAGCTTACACCCCCTCCAATGAGCAGTTCTTC	CASSVDTAYTPSNEQFF
few	TRBV29-1	NA	TRBJ1-2	TGCAGCGTTCGGAGAGTTCCGGGGGCGACTGGGGTCGGCTACACCTTC	CSVRRVPGATGVGYTF
few	TRBV28	TRBD2	TRBJ2-5	TGTGCCAGCAGTCTGACTAGCGGGAGGGCCATGACCCAAGAGACCCAGTACTTC	CASSLTSGRAMTQETQYF
many	TRBV4-2	NA	TRBJ1-1	TGTGCCAGCAGCCAAGAGGAAAACACTGAAGCTTTCTTT	CASSQEENTEAFF
NA	TRBV5-1	NA	TRBJ2-2	TGCGCCAGCAGCTTGGATCCAGCGACCGGGGAGCTGTTTTTT	CASSLDPATGELFF
few	TRBV6-2/TRBV6-3	NA	TRBJ2-1	TGTGCCAGCAGCGAGTTTTTGGGGGGTGAGCAGTTCTTC	CASSEFLGGEQFF
few	TRBV20-1	TRBD2	TRBJ2-7	TGCAGTGCTAGAAATCTGCGGGAGGGCCGCCACGAGCAGTACTTC	CSARNLREGRHEQYF
few	TRBV29-1	NA	TRBJ2-1	TGCAGCGCAAGCACCGGGACCGCGGGCAATGAGCAGTTCTTC	CSASTGTAGNEQFF
few	TRBV4-1	NA	TRBJ1-6	TGCGCCAGCCGTCAGGGACCTAACAATTCACCCCTCCACTTT	CASRQGPNNSPLHF
NA	TRBV20-1	NA	TRBJ1-2	TGCAGTGCTAGAGTAAGGACTCACTATGGCTACACCTTC	CSARVRTHYGYTF
many	TRBV6-1	TRBD2	TRBJ2-1	TGTGCCAGCACCTACCTTAAAGGGGGACTAGGAGTCAATGAGCAGTTCTTC	CASTYLKGGLGVNEQFF
few	TRBV28	TRBD1	TRBJ2-7	TGTGCCAGCAGCCAAGGCGGGACAGGGCGACACGAGCAGTACTTC	CASSQGGTGRHEQYF
many	TRBV28	NA	TRBJ1-5	TGTGCCAGCAGTTTCGGACAGAGTAATCAGCCCCAGCATTTT	CASSFGQSNQPQHF
NA	TRBV24-1	TRBD1	TRBJ2-2	TGTGCCACAGGGACAGGGTCGAGAACCGGGGAGCTGTTTTTT	CATGTGSRTGELFF
few	TRBV5-6	NA	TRBJ1-5	TGTGCCAGCATAAATATCCCGGGGCCACCAATAGAACGGGTCCAGCATTTT	CASINIPGPPIERVQHF
many	TRBV11-2	NA	TRBJ1-6	TGTGCCAGCAGCCCCCGTGGGTGGGGTTCGAGCTCCTATAATTCACCCCTCCACTTT	CASSPRGWGSSSYNSPLHF
few	TRBV5-1	NA	TRBJ2-7	TGCGCCAGCAGCGACCAGGGAGGCGAGCAGTACTTC	CASSDQGGEQYF
many	TRBV28	NA	TRBJ1-2	TGTGCCAGCAGACTGGACAGTGGCTACACCTTC	CASRLDSGYTF
few	TRBV20-1	TRBD1	TRBJ2-7	TGCAGTCCACAGACAGGGTCGACCTCCTACGAGCAGTACTTC	CSPQTGSTSYEQYF
NA	TRBV15	NA	TRBJ2-1	TGTGCCACCAGCAGAGATCCGGGGCGCCCGCGGAATGAGCAGTTCTTC	CATSRDPGRPRNEQFF
NA	TRBV10-3	NA	TRBJ2-2	TGTGCCATCAGTGAGTCGACTCTGTCGACCGGGGAGCTGTTTTTT	CAISESTLSTGELFF
few	TRBV2	NA	TRBJ1-1	TGTGCCGCCAGTGGGGCAGGGATGAACACTGAAGCTTTCTTT	CAASGAGMNTEAFF
NA	TRBV6-2/TRBV6-3	TRBD2	TRBJ2-4	TGTGCCAGCAGTTATACTAGCGGGAGTCCGGCCAAAAACATTCAGTACTTC	CASSYTSGSPAKNIQYF
many	TRBV18	NA	TRBJ2-1	TGTGCCAGCTCACCACCGAGTGGCGATGAGCAGTTCTTC	CASSPPSGDEQFF
few	TRBV20-1	NA	TRBJ2-3	TGCAGTGCTACCGATCAGCCGGGAGCCGTACGTTCGGATACGCAGTATTTT	CSATDQPGAVRSDTQYF
few	TRBV27	NA	TRBJ2-2	TGTGCCAGCAGTTTATGGCAGGGGTCGAACACCGGGGAGCTGTTTTTT	CASSLWQGSNTGELFF
NA	TRBV20-1	NA	TRBJ2-1	TGCAGTGCCCCGGACCCTTCGAGAACCCATGAGCAGTTCTTC	CSAPDPSRTHEQFF
NA	TRBV7-3	NA	TRBJ2-7	TGTGCCAGCAGCTTACTAGGGGGTGAAGACGAGCAGTACTTC	CASSLLGGEDEQYF
NA	TRBV5-1	TRBD2	TRBJ2-1	TGCGCCAGCGGGATTGGCGGGGGGGCCTCCTACAATGAGCAGTTCTTC	CASGIGGGASYNEQFF
many	TRBV12-3/TRBV12-4	TRBD2	TRBJ2-2	TGTGCCAGCAGTACCAGGACTAGCGGAGCGACCGGGGAGCTGTTTTTT	CASSTRTSGATGELFF
NA	TRBV5-5	TRBD1	TRBJ2-1	TGTGCCAGCAGCAAGGGACAGGTTTCCTACAATGAGCAGTTCTTC	CASSKGQVSYNEQFF
NA	TRBV29-1	TRBD1	TRBJ1-1	TGCAGCGTTGGAGACAGGGTGGGGAAAGCTTTCTTT	CSVGDRVGKAFF
once	TRBV2	NA	TRBJ2-7	TGTGCCAGCGTGGGGGAACCCGGCTACTACGAGCAGTACTTC	CASVGEPGYYEQYF
many	TRBV25-1	TRBD2	TRBJ2-7	TGTGCCAGCAGTGGGTTAGCGGGAGCTGTGCCCGGGAGCTCCTACGAGCAGTACTTC	CASSGLAGAVPGSSYEQYF
many	TRBV10-3	TRBD1	TRBJ1-2	TGTGCCATCAGTGGGGACAGCTATGGCTACACCTTC	CAISGDSYGYTF
few	TRBV11-2	TRBD2	TRBJ2-2	TGTGCCAGCAGCTGGCGACGGACTAGCGGGTTTAACACCGGGGAGCTGTTTTTT	CASSWRRTSGFNTGELFF
NA	TRBV14	TRBD1	TRBJ2-5	TGTGCCAGCAGCCCGCACTTCCGGGACAGGGTGGCCCAAGAGACCCAGTACTTC	CASSPHFRDRVAQETQYF
few	TRBV18	TRBD2	TRBJ2-2	TGTGCCAGCTCACAAGCCACTAGCGGCCTAGATACCGGGGAGCTGTTTTTT	CASSQATSGLDTGELFF
NA	TRBV20-1	NA	TRBJ1-6	TGCAGTGCAACCCGAGGGGGAACCTATAATTCACCCCTCCACTTT	CSATRGGTYNSPLHF
few	TRBV14	NA	TRBJ2-7	TGTGCCAGCAGCCAAGATCAGGCAAGACTCTACGAGCAGTACTTC	CASSQDQARLYEQYF
NA	TRBV20-1	NA	TRBJ2-7	TGCAGTGCCCCCGACTCGAAGAGCTCCTACGAGCAGTACTTC	CSAPDSKSSYEQYF
few	TRBV2	TRBD2	TRBJ2-3	TGTGCCATTATGAACCGGGCTAGCGGGATCACAGATACGCAGTATTTT	CAIMNRASGITDTQYF
NA	TRBV3-1	NA	TRBJ2-5	TGTGCCAGCAGCCAAGCGGGACGATCCCAAGAGACCCAGTACTTC	CASSQAGRSQETQYF
few	TRBV27	TRBD1	TRBJ1-3	TGTGCCAGCAGTTCACGACAGGGGCTGGGAGGTGGAAACACCATATATTTT	CASSSRQGLGGGNTIYF
NA	TRBV5-1	NA	TRBJ2-3	TGCGCCAGCAGCCAATGGACTGATCGGCGCACAGATACGCAGTATTTT	CASSQWTDRRTDTQYF